This paragraph covers one T cell receptor (beta chain) sequence. The antigen remains unidentified. Deep was the level used in running the assay. TCRdb's copy holds only in-frame clones and misses some; the assay was immunoSEQ multiplex PCR. The sample shows hundreds of thousands of clones, almost 97% of them seen only once. This sample is part of a study of shared clonotypes between healthy human individuals. Findings and caveats of the study: A generally larger estimated richness was seen in naive subsets than in memory subsets.

Germline loops: CDR1 SNHLY, CDR2 FYNNEI. CDR3 size: 16 residues. The J segment lost 2 bases and the V segment lost 7 bases, leaving 10 bases of the junction unmatched. This clonotype originated in a young woman in good health. The sample comprised naive CD4+ T cells sorted from blood. Subset specified: CD45RA+ positively selected. The V call is TRBV2, the J call TRBJ2-2; TRBD2 agrees at 7 bases. As DNA, the CDR3 is TGTGCCAGCACATTTTCTAGCGGAACTAACACCGGGGAGCTGTTTTTT. It encodes CASTFSSGTNTGELFF. The complete variable domain, with remaining parts taken from reference TRBV2 and TRBJ2-2, reads EPEVTQTPSHQVTQMGQEVILRCVPISNHLYFYWYRQILGQKVEFLVSFYNNEISEKSEIFDDQFSVERPDGSNFTLKIRSTKLEDSAMYFCASTFSSGTNTGELFFGEGSRLTVL.